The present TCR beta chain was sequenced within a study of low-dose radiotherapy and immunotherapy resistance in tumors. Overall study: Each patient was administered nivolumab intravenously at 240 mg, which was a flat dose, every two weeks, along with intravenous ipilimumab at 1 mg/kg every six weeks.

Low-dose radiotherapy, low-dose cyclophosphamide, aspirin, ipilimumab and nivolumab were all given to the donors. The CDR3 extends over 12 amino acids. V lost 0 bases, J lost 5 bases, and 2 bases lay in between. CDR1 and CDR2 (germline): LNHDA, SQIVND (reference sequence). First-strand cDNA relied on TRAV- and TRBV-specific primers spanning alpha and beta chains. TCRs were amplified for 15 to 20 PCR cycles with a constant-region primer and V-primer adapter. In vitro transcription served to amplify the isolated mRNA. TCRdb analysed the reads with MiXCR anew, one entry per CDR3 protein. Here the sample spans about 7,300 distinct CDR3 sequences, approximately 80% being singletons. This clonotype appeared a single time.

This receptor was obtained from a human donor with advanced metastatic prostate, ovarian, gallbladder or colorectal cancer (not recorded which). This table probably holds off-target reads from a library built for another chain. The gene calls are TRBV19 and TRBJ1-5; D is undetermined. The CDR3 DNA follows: TGTGCCAGTAGTATAGAGTATCAGCCCCAGCATTTT. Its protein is CASSIEYQPQHF.